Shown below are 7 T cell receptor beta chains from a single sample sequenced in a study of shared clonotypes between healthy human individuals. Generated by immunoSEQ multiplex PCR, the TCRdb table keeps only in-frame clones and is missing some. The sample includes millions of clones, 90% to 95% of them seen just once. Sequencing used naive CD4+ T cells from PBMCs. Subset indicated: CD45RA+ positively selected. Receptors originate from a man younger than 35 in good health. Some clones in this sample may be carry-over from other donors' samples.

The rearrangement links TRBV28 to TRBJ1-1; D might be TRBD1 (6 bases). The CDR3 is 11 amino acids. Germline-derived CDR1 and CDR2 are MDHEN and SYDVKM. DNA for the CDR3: TGTGCTACCAGGGGCCGCCGGGAAGCTTTCTTT. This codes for CATRGRREAFF.

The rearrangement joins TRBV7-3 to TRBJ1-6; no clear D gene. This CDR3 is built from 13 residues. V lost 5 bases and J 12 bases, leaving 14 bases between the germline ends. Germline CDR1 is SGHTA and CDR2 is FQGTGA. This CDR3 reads CASSNRRGEPLHF. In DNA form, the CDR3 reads TGTGCCAGCAGCAACCGACGGGGAGAACCCCTCCACTTT.

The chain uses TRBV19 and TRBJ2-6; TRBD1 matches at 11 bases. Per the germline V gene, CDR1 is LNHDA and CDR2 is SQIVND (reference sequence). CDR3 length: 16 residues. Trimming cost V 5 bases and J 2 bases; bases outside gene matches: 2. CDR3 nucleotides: TGTGCCAGTAGTGGACAGGGGGCGCCTGGGGCCAACGTCCTGACTTTC. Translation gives CASSGQGAPGANVLTF.

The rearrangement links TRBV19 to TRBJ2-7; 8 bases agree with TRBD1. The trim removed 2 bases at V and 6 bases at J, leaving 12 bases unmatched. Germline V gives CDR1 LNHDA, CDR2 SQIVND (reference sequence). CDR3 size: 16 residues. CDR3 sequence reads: CASSIIGTGKAGEQYF. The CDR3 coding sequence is TGTGCCAGTAGTATAATTGGGACAGGAAAAGCGGGCGAGCAGTACTTC.

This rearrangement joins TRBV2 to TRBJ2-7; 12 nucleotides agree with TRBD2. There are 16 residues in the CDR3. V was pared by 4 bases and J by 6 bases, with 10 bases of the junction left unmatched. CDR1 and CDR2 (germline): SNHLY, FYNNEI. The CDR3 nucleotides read TGTGCCAGCAGTGTTCCGACTAGCGGGAGAGTAGGCGAGCAGTACTTC. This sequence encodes CASSVPTSGRVGEQYF.

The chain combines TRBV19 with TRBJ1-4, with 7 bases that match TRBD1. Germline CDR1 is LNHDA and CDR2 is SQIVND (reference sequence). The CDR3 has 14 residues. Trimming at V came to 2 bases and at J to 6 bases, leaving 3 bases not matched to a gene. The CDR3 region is CASSIYRGDEKLFF. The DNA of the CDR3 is TGTGCCAGTAGTATATACAGGGGCGATGAAAAACTGTTTTTT.

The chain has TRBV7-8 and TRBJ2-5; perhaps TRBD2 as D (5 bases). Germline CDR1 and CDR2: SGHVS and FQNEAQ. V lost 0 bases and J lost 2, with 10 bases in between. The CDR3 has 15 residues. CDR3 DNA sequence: TGTGCCAGCAGCTTAGCGCTGAGCGGACAAGAGACCCAGTACTTC. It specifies CASSLALSGQETQYF.